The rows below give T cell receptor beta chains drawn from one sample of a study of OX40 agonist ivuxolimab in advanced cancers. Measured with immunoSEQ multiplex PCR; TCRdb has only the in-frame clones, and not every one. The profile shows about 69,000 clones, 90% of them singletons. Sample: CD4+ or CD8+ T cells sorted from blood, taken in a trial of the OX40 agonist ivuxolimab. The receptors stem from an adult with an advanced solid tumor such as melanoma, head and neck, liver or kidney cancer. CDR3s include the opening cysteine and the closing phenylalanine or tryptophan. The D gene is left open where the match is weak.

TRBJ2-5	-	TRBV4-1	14	CASSQTTTQETQYF
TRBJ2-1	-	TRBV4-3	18	CASSQDPDYSRQNNEQFF
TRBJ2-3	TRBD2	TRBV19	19	CASSIGVPSGREGRGTQYF
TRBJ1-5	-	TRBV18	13	CASSTDNNQPQHF
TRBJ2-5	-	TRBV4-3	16	CASSQERALLGGTQYF
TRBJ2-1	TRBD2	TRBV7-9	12	CASGLAGNEQFF
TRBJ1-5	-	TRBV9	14	CASSQGGGNQPQHF
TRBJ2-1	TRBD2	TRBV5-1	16	CASRPGTSGRAFEQFF
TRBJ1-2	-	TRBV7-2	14	CASSLAGTYGGYTF
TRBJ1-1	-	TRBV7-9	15	CASSSRTAMNTEAFF
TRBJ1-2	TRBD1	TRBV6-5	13	CASTEGARGGYTF
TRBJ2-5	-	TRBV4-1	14	CASSPRLSVETQYF
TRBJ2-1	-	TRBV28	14	CASISLGAYNEQFF
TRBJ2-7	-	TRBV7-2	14	CASSLVGGTYEQYF
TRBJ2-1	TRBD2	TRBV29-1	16	CSVEDLAGARNNEQFF
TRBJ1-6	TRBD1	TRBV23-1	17	CASSQSRGQGTNSPLHF
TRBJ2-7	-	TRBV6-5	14	CASSYSKSSYEQYF
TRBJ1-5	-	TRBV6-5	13	CASSYSRNQPQHF
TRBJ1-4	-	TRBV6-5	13	CASRTGTNEKLFF
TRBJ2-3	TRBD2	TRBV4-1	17	CASSQDHAGGDSYTQYF
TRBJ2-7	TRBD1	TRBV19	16	CASSTGQGAGSYEQYF
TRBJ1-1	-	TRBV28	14	CASSLIQGATEAFF
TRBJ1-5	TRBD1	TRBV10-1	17	CACPSAGGGPGNQPQHF
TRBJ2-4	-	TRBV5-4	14	CASSLTGPKNIQYF
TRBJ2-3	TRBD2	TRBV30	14	CAVLGTTLWDTQYF
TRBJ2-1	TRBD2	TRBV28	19	CASSSPFLAGGTAYNEQFF
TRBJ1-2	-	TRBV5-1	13	CASSMAQSYGYTF
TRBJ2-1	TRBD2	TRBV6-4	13	CASARGGGNEQFF
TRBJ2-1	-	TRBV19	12	CASSIQPGRQFF
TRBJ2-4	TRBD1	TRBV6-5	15	CASSQTGGRGNIQYF
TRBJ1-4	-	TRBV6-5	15	CASSYVGGRNEKLFF
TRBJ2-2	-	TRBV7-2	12	CASSPRWKELFF
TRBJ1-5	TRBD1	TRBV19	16	CASEDRGRKSNQPQHF
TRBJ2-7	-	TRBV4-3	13	CASSQHFSYEQYF
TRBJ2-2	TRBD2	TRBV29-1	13	CSVDGRGSGELFF
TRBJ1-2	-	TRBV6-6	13	CASIPQGAYGYTF
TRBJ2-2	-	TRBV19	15	CASSIRDSHTGELFF
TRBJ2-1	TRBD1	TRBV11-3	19	CASSLRGPHTGGSYNEQFF
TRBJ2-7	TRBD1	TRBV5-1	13	CASSVGQVDEQYF
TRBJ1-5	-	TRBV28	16	CASSSNVRGRNQPQHF
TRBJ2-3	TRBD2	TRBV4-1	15	CASSHLAGSTDTQYF
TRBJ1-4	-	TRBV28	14	CASSLPGAVEKLFF
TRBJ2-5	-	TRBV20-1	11	CSASGKGAQYF
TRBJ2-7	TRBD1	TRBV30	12	CAWGDRAYEQYF
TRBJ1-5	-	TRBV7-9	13	CASSLSGEQPQHF
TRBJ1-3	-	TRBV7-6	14	CASNSPGTGNTIYF
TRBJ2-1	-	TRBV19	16	CASSIVGPGSYNEQFF
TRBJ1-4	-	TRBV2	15	CASSEDQGMNEKLFF
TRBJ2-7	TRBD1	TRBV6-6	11	CASNSGGMQYF
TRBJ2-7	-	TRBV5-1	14	CASSLDGYGGEQYF
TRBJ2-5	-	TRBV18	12	CASSRQEETQYF
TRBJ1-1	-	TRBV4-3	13	CASSQAGAAEAFF
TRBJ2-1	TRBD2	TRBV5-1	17	CASSLVFSGSYRDEQFF
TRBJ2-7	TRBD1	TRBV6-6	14	CASSHRDRAHEQYF
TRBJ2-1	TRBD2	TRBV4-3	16	CASSQVLRESYNEQFF
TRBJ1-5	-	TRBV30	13	CAWSGQDNQPQHF
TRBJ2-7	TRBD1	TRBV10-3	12	CAISSRTGDQYF
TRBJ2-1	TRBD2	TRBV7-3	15	CASRSGTSGINEQFF
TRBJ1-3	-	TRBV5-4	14	CASSRLSSGNTIYF
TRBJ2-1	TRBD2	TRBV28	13	CASSFGGGRAKFF